A selection of T cell receptor beta chains follows, all from one sample in a study of T cell responses to AZD1222 COVID-19 vaccine. Clones were read by immunoSEQ multiplex PCR, and TCRdb kept only the in-frame ones, dropping some. The data show about 100,000 clones, about 89% seen once. Specimen: peripheral blood, collected on day 0 of MenACWY control vaccination. All receptors derive from an adult in good health. Each CDR3 is given with its conserved first and last residue. A D gene is named only where the DNA matches it firmly.

v_call: TRBV9
d_call: NA
cdr3_aa: CASSVGEGTGELFF

v_call: TRBV4-3
d_call: TRBD2
cdr3_aa: CASSRLAGEGETQYF

v_call: TRBV7-2
d_call: NA
cdr3_aa: CASSRTPGREQPQHF

v_call: TRBV19
d_call: NA
cdr3_aa: CASLAAMNTEAFF

v_call: TRBV4-1
d_call: NA
cdr3_aa: CASSQGEQERSPLHF

v_call: TRBV11-1
d_call: TRBD1
cdr3_aa: CASSQGAYEQYF

v_call: TRBV3-1/TRBV3-2
d_call: NA
cdr3_aa: CASSQWSGGELFF

v_call: TRBV14
d_call: TRBD2
cdr3_aa: CASSQVGLAGEQYF

v_call: TRBV2
d_call: NA
cdr3_aa: CASMYGGVRYEQYF

v_call: TRBV1
d_call: NA
cdr3_aa: CTSSPGPNEQFF

v_call: TRBV7-9
d_call: TRBD1
cdr3_aa: CASSPRTGQGLPSPNVLTF

v_call: TRBV18
d_call: NA
cdr3_aa: CASSPRTAYVSGTGELFF

v_call: TRBV27
d_call: NA
cdr3_aa: CASSLQGPKYEQYF

v_call: TRBV7-2
d_call: TRBD2
cdr3_aa: CASSLAVSSGGASTGELFF

v_call: TRBV19
d_call: TRBD1
cdr3_aa: CASSWDRGTGANVLTF

v_call: TRBV15
d_call: NA
cdr3_aa: CATSSGPDTEAFF

v_call: TRBV13
d_call: NA
cdr3_aa: CASSFDSRETQYF

v_call: TRBV19
d_call: TRBD1
cdr3_aa: CATKRTDRGYQPQHF

v_call: TRBV11-3
d_call: NA
cdr3_aa: CASSNKPEAWVGEQYF

v_call: TRBV18
d_call: NA
cdr3_aa: CASSEQEDSNQPQHF

v_call: TRBV7-2
d_call: NA
cdr3_aa: CASSLEGDPPREQYF

v_call: TRBV7-2
d_call: NA
cdr3_aa: CASSLVRGGGEGQYF

v_call: TRBV5-8
d_call: NA
cdr3_aa: CASSPTSRGYTF

v_call: TRBV9
d_call: NA
cdr3_aa: CASSGGGSTDTQYF

v_call: TRBV4-1
d_call: TRBD1
cdr3_aa: CASSQDPTGPRTTTANYGYTF

v_call: TRBV7-2
d_call: NA
cdr3_aa: CASSLVAEGGEQYF

v_call: TRBV28
d_call: NA
cdr3_aa: CASRIDRSTYNEQFF

v_call: TRBV6-1
d_call: TRBD1
cdr3_aa: CASSENPGQHYNEQFF

v_call: TRBV2
d_call: TRBD1
cdr3_aa: CASSNPDRGNTEAFF

v_call: TRBV7-3
d_call: NA
cdr3_aa: CASSPSGSDTQYF

v_call: TRBV9
d_call: NA
cdr3_aa: CASSGAGVSPLHF

v_call: TRBV30
d_call: NA
cdr3_aa: CAWYRVSGANVLTF

v_call: TRBV28
d_call: NA
cdr3_aa: CASSLGSAGWQPQHF

v_call: TRBV10-3
d_call: NA
cdr3_aa: CAISDRVKQAVSGNTIYF

v_call: TRBV20-1
d_call: TRBD1
cdr3_aa: CSASMAGGDYYYGYTF

v_call: TRBV5-1
d_call: TRBD2
cdr3_aa: CASSSGTSGAGGTDTQYF

v_call: TRBV28
d_call: NA
cdr3_aa: CASGDRDVGYTF

v_call: TRBV13
d_call: NA
cdr3_aa: CASSLERGRNTEAFF

v_call: TRBV4-3
d_call: TRBD1
cdr3_aa: CARSPGGRVTEKLFF

v_call: TRBV28
d_call: NA
cdr3_aa: CASSSRRSNTEAFF

v_call: TRBV27
d_call: NA
cdr3_aa: CASSPGVISETQYF

v_call: TRBV5-1
d_call: TRBD1
cdr3_aa: CASSLDGQDRETQYF

v_call: TRBV7-6
d_call: NA
cdr3_aa: CASSLQGVNTEAFF

v_call: TRBV7-2
d_call: NA
cdr3_aa: CASSLDWDQPQHF

v_call: TRBV4-1
d_call: TRBD1
cdr3_aa: CASSQAGTGNTDTQYF

v_call: TRBV9
d_call: NA
cdr3_aa: CASSVAGSYNSPLHF

v_call: TRBV30
d_call: TRBD2
cdr3_aa: CAWRRSGRGFDTQYF

v_call: TRBV28
d_call: NA
cdr3_aa: CASRGGGRNTGELFF

v_call: TRBV5-4
d_call: TRBD1
cdr3_aa: CASSLDRGNQPQHF

v_call: TRBV7-8
d_call: NA
cdr3_aa: CASSFPFPNTEAFF

v_call: TRBV5-1
d_call: NA
cdr3_aa: CASSMYRAVGGTNEKLFF

v_call: TRBV7-8
d_call: TRBD2
cdr3_aa: CASNVPPGLAGGGETQYF

v_call: TRBV10-2
d_call: NA
cdr3_aa: CASSVAGRDTEAFF

v_call: TRBV28
d_call: NA
cdr3_aa: CASSLSRGGYEQYF

v_call: TRBV9
d_call: NA
cdr3_aa: CASSLGGEETQYF